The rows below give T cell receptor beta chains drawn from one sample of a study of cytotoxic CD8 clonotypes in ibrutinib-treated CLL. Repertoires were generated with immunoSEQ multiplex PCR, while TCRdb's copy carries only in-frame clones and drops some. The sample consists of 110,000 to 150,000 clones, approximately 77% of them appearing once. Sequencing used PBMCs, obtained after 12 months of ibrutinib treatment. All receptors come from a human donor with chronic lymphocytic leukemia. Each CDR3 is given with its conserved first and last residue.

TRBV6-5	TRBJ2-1	CASSQGSNEQFF
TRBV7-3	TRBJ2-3	CASSLGSYRGDTQYF
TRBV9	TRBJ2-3	CASSVDPAGGADTQYF
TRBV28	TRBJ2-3	CASNLLTDTQYF
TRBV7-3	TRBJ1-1	CASSLQGGTEAFF
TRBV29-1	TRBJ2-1	CSVEDLFLRDGTYNEQFF
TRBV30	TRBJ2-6	CAWSRDRDPSGANVLTF
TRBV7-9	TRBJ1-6	CASSLSAINSPLHF
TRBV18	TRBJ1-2	CASTGTGGAQGYTF
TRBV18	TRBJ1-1	CASSRSLNTEAFF
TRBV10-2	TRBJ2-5	CASSVTGGPRETQYF
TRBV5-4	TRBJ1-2	CASSLSSDGYTF
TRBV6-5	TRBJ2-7	CASSYAGTGVAYEQYF
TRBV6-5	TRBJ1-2	CASSYYGATYGYTF
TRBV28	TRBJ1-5	CASDRNSNQPQHF
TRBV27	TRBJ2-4	CASSLSLAGRQNIQYF
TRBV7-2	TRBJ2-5	CASSRGSEETQYF
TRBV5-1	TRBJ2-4	CASSYDRGKNIQYF
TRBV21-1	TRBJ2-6	CASNLHTGVLRSGANVLTF
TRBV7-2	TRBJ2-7	CASSLSPEIISYEQYF
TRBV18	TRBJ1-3	CASSPWSGEAIYF
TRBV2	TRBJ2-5	CASSGLGGQYF
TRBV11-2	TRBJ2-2	CASSIGLGGAGELFF
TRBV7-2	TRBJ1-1	CASSSAWTEAFF
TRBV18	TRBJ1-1	CASSPGSNTEAFF
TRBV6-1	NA	CANLYEQYF
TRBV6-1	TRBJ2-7	CAILRDSFYEQYF
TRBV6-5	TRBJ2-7	CASSSQGAYYEQYF